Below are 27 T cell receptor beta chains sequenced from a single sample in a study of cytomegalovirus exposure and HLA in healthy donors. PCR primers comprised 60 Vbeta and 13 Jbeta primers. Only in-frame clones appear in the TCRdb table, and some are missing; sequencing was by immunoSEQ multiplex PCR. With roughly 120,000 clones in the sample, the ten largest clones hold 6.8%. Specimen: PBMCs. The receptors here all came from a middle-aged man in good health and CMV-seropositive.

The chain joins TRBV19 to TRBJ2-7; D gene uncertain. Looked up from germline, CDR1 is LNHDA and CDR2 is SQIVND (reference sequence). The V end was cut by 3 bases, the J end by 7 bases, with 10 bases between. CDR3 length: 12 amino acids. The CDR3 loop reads CASSILGQEQYF. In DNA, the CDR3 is TGTGCCAGTAGTATTCTTGGGCAAGAGCAGTACTTC.

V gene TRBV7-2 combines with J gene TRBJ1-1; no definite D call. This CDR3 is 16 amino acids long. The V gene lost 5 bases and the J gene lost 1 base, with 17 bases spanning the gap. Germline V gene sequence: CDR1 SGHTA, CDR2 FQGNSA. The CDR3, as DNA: TGTGCCAGCAGCCGAAGCGGAATGTGGAAGAACACTGAAGCTTTCTTT. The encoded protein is CASSRSGMWKNTEAFF.

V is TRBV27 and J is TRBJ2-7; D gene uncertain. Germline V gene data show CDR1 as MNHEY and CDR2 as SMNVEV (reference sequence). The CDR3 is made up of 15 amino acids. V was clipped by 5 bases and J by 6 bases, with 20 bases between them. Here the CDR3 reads CASSMPGSRIGEQYF. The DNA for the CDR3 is TGTGCCAGCAGTATGCCCGGGTCCCGAATTGGCGAGCAGTACTTC.

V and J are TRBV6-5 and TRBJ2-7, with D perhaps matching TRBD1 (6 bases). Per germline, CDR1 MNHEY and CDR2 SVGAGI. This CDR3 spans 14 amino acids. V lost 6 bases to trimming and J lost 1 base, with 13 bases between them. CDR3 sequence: CASSRTARSYEQYF. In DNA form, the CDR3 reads TGTGCCAGCAGCCGGACAGCTCGATCCTACGAGCAGTACTTC.

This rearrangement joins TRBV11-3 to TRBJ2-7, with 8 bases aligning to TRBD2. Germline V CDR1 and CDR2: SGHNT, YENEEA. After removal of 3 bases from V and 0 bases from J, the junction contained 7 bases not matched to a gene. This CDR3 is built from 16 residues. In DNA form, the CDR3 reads TGTGCCAGCAGCTTGGGGGGACTAGGGAGCTCCTACGAGCAGTACTTC. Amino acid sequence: CASSLGGLGSSYEQYF. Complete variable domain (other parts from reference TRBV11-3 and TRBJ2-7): EAGVVQSPRYKIIEKKQPVAFWCNPISGHNTLYWYLQNLGQGPELLIRYENEEAVDDSQLPKDRFSAERLKGVDSTLKIQPAELGDSAVYLCASSLGGLGSSYEQYFGPGTRLTVT.

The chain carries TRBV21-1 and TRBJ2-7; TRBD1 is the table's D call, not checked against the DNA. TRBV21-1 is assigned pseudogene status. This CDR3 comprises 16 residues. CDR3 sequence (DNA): TGTGCCAGCAGCAAAGTGTCGCGGACAGGGTGTTACGAGCAGTACTTC. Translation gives CASSKVSRTGCYEQYF.

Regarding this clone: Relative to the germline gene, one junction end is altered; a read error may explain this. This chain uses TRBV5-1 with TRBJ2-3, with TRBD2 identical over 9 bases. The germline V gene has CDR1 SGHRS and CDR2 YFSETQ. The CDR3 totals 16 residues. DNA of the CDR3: TGCGCCAGCGGCTTGGCGGGAGGGCCCTGGGAAGATACGCAGTATTTT. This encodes CASGLAGGPWEDTQYF. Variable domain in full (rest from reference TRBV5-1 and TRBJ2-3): KAGVTQTPRYLIKTRGQQVTLSCSPISGHRSVSWYQQTPGQGLQFLFEYFSETQRNKGNFPGRFSGRQFSNSRSEMNVSTLELGDSALYLCASGLAGGPWEDTQYFGPGTRLTVL.

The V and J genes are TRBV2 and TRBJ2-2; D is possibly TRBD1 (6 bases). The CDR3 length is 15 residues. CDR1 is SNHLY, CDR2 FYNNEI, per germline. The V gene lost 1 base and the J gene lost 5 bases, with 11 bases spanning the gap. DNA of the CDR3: TGTGCCAGCAGTGAAGTGGGCAGGGGAACCGGGGAGCTGTTTTTT. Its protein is CASSEVGRGTGELFF.

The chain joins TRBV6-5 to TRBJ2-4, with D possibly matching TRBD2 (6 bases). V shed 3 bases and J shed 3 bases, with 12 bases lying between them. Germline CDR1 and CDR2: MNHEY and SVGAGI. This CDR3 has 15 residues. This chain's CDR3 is CASSYSGGRKNIQYF. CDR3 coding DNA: TGTGCCAGCAGTTATAGCGGCGGCCGCAAAAACATTCAGTACTTC.

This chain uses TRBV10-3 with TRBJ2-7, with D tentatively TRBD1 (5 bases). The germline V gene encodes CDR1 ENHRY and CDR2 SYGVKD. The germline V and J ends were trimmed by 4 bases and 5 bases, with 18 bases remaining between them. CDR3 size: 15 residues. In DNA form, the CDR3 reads TGTGCCATCAGTGCAGTACAGGACCCCATCCACGAGCAGTACTTC. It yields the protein CAISAVQDPIHEQYF.

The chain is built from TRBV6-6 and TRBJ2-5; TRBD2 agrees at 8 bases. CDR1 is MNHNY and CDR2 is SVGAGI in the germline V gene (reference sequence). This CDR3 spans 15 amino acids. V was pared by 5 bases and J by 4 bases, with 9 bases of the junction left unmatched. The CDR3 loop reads CASSARGGVGETQYF. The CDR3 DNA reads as TGTGCCAGCAGTGCCCGGGGGGGGGTAGGAGAGACCCAGTACTTC.

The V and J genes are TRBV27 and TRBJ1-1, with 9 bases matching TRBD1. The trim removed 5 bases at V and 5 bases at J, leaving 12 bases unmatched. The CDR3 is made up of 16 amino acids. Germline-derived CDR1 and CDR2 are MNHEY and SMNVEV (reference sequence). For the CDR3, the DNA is TGTGCCAGCAGTACTCGGGACAGGGTGAGCGGGACTGAAGCTTTCTTT. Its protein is CASSTRDRVSGTEAFF.

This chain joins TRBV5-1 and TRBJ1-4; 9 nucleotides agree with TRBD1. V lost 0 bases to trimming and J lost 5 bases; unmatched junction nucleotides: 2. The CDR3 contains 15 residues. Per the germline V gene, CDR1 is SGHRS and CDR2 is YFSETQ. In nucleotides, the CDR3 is TGCGCCAGCAGCTTGGGGGACAGGGTAAATGAAAAACTGTTTTTT. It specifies CASSLGDRVNEKLFF.

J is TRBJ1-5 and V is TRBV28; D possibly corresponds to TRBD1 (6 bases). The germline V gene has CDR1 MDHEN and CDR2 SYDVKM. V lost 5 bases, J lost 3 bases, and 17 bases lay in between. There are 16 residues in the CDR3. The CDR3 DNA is TGTGCCAGCAGTACGGACAGCGGGGCTTTCAATCAGCCCCAGCATTTT. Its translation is CASSTDSGAFNQPQHF.

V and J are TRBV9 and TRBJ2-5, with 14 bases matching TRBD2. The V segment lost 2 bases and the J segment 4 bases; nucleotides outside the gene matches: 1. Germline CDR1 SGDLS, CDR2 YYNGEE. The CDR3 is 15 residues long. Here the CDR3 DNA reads TGTGCCAGCAGCGTCGGGACTAGCGGGAGAGAGACCCAGTACTTC. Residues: CASSVGTSGRETQYF.

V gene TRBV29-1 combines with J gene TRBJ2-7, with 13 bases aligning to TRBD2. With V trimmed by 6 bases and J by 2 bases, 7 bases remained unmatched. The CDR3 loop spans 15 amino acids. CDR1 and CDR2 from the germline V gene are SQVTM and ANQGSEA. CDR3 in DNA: TGCAGCGTGAACCTACTAGCGGGAGGGCCCTACGAGCAGTACTTC. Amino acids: CSVNLLAGGPYEQYF.

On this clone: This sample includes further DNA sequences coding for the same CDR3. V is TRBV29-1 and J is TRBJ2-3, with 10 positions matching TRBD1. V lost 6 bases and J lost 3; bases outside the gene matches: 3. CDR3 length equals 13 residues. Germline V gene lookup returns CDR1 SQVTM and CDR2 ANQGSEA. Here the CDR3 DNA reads TGCAGCGTCGACAGGGGGCTGACAGATACGCAGTATTTT. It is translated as CSVDRGLTDTQYF.

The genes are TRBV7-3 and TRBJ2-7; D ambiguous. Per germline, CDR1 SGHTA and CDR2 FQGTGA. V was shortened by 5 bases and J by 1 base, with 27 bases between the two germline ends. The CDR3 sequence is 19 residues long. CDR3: CASSIPERAPGFVSYEQYF. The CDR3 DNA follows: TGTGCCAGCAGCATCCCCGAACGAGCTCCGGGTTTTGTTTCCTACGAGCAGTACTTC.

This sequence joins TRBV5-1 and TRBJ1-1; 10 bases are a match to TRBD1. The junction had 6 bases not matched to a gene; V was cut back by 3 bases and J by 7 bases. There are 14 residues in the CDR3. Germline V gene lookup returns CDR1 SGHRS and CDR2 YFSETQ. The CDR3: CASSSDGTGVEAFF. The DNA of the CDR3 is TGCGCCAGCAGCTCGGACGGGACAGGGGTTGAAGCTTTCTTT.

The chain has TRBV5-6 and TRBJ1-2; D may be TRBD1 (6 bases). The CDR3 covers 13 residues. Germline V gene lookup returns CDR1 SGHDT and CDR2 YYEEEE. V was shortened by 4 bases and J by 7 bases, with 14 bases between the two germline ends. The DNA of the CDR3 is TGTGCCAGCAGCACCTTGGGGGCAGGTGGCTACACCTTC. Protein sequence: CASSTLGAGGYTF. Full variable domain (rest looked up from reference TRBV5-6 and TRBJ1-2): DAGVTQSPTHLIKTRGQQVTLRCSPKSGHDTVSWYQQALGQGPQFIFQYYEEEERQRGNFPDRFSGHQFPNYSSELNVNALLLGDSALYLCASSTLGAGGYTFGSGTRLTVV.

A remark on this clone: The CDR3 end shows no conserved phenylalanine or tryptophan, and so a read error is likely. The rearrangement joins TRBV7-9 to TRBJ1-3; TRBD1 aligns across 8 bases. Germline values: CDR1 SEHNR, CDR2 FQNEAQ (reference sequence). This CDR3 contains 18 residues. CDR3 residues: CAFTPGPGGPSSGNTIYL. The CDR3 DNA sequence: TGTGCATTCACGCCTGGCCCAGGGGGCCCAAGCTCTGGAAACACCATATATCTT.

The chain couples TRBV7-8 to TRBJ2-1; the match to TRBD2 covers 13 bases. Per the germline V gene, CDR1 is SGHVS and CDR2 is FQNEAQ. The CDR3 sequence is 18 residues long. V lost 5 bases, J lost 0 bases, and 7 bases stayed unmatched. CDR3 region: CASSLRTSGSTSYNEQFF. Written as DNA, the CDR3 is TGTGCCAGCAGCCTAAGGACTAGCGGGAGTACCTCCTACAATGAGCAGTTCTTC.

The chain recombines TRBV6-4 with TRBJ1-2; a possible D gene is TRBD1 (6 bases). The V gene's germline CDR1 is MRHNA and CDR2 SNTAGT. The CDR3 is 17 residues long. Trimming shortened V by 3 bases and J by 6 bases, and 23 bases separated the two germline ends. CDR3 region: CASSEIWAGVLSHGYTF. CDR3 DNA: TGTGCCAGCAGTGAAATTTGGGCAGGGGTTCTTTCTCATGGCTACACCTTC.

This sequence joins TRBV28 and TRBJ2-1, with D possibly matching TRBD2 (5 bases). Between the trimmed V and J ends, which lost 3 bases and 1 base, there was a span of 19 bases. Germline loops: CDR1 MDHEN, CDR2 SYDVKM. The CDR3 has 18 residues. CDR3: CASSFPRGAPGSYNEQFF. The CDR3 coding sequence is TGTGCCAGCAGTTTCCCCCGGGGAGCCCCAGGATCCTACAATGAGCAGTTCTTC.

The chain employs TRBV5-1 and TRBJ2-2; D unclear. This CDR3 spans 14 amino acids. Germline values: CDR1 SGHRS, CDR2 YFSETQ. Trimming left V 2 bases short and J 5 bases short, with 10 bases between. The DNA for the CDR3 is TGCGCCAGCAGCTTAACTGTAGATACCGGGGAGCTGTTTTTT. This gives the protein CASSLTVDTGELFF.

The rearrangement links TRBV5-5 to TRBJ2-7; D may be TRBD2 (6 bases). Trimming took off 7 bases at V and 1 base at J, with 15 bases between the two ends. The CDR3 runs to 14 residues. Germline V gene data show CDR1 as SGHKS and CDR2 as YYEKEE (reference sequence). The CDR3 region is CASHSRDSSYEQYF. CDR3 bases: TGTGCCAGCCATAGCCGGGACTCTTCCTACGAGCAGTACTTC.

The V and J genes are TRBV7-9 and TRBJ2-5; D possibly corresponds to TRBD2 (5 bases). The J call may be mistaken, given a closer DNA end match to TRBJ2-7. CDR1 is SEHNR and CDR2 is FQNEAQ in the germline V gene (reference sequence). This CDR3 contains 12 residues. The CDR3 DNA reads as TGTGCCAGCTCTTCTAGCAGGTACGAGCAGTACTTC. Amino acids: CASSSSRYEQYF.